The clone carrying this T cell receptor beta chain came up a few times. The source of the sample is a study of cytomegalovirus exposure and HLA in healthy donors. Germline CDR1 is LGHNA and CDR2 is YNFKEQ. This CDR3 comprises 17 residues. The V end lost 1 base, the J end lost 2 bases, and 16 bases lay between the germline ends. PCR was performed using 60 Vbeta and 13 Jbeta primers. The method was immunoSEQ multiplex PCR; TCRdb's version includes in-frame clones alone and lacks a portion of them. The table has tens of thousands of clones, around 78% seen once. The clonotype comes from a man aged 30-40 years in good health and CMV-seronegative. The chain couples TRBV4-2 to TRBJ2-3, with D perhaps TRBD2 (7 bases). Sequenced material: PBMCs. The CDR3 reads CASSQASERDNTDTQYF. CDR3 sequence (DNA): TGTGCCAGCAGCCAAGCTTCGGAGCGGGACAACACAGATACGCAGTATTTT.